This entry lists 23 T cell receptor beta chains sequenced from one sample in a study of blood T cell repertoires in COVID-19. Here immunoSEQ multiplex PCR was the method, and the copy in TCRdb shows in-frame clones only, minus some. The sample lists 250,000 or so clones, under 85% seen once, with more than 5.5% in the top ten. Sequencing was performed on peripheral blood. These receptors were collected from a human donor in a cohort sampled during active COVID-19.

This chain links TRBV4-1 with TRBJ1-6; D not resolved. This CDR3 region has 17 residues. Germline V gene lookup returns CDR1 MGHRA and CDR2 YSYEKL. Trimming shortened V by 6 bases and J by 1 base, and 16 bases separated the two germline ends. CDR3 region: CASRPGQAASYNSPLHF. The CDR3 DNA reads TGCGCCAGCAGACCAGGTCAAGCGGCGTCCTATAATTCACCCCTCCACTTT.

V is TRBV5-6 and J is TRBJ2-5; unclear D gene. The germline V gene encodes CDR1 SGHDT and CDR2 YYEEEE. V shed 1 base and J shed 5 bases, with 6 bases lying between them. This CDR3 has 12 residues. The CDR3 DNA reads as TGTGCCAGCAGCTTGAGAGCCGAGACCCAGTACTTC. This gives the protein CASSLRAETQYF.

The V and J genes are TRBV19 and TRBJ1-4, with 10 bases lining up with TRBD1. The CDR3 is made up of 14 amino acids. Germline values: CDR1 LNHDA, CDR2 SQIVND (reference sequence). V dropped 4 bases and J dropped 7; count of bases not matched to a gene: 3. The CDR3 nucleotides read TGTGCCAGTAGTACGACAGGGGGCGGTGAAAAACTGTTTTTT. This sequence encodes CASSTTGGGEKLFF.

This clone is a singleton in its sample. The chain employs TRBV30 and TRBJ2-7; 8 positions match TRBD1. The germline V gene encodes CDR1 GTSNPN and CDR2 SVGIG (reference sequence). This CDR3 region has 13 residues. The ends lost 2 bases at V and 7 bases at J; junction bases unmatched: 7. The CDR3 reads CAWSLQGAREQYF. The CDR3 DNA is TGTGCCTGGAGTCTTCAGGGGGCCCGGGAGCAGTACTTC. The full variable domain, with the rest looked up from reference TRBV30 and TRBJ2-7, is SQTIHQWPATLVQPVGSPLSLECTVEGTSNPNLYWYRQAAGRGLQLLFYSVGIGQISSEVPQNLSASRPQDRQFILSSKKLLLSDSGFYLCAWSLQGAREQYFGPGTRLTVT.

The chain links TRBV6-5 to TRBJ1-3; unclear D gene. The CDR3 contains 14 residues. CDR1 and CDR2 from the germline V gene are MNHEY and SVGAGI. Trimming cost V 4 bases and J 0 bases, with 7 bases left between them. The CDR3, as DNA: TGTGCCAGCAGTTTGATGAGCTCTGGAAACACCATATATTTT. Protein product: CASSLMSSGNTIYF.

The chain is built from TRBV6-5 and TRBJ2-7, with 8 bases identical to TRBD1. Germline-derived CDR1 and CDR2 are MNHEY and SVGAGI. This CDR3 is 14 amino acids long. Losses at the gene ends were 2 bases for V and 4 bases for J; bases not matched to a gene: 4. As DNA, the CDR3 is TGTGCCAGCAGTTACAGAGGACAGGGTTACGAGCAGTACTTC. Protein sequence: CASSYRGQGYEQYF.

The rearrangement joins TRBV5-4 to TRBJ2-4; maybe TRBD1 (5 bases). Germline V gene sequence: CDR1 SGHNT, CDR2 YYREEE (reference sequence). The germline V and J ends were trimmed by 8 bases and 4 bases, with 7 bases remaining between them. This CDR3 contains 11 residues. The DNA for the CDR3 is TGTGCCAGAGACAGAAAAAACATTCAGTACTTC. Amino acid sequence: CARDRKNIQYF.

V gene TRBV5-1 combines with J gene TRBJ1-1, with D unclear. This CDR3 comprises 15 residues. V gave up 4 bases and J gave up 1 base, with 14 bases separating them. Germline CDR1 is SGHRS and CDR2 is YFSETQ. As DNA, the CDR3 is TGCGCCAGCAGCCCCCGGGAAGTTGGGAACACTGAAGCTTTCTTT. It yields the protein CASSPREVGNTEAFF. Drawing the rest from reference TRBV5-1 and TRBJ1-1, the complete variable domain is KAGVTQTPRYLIKTRGQQVTLSCSPISGHRSVSWYQQTPGQGLQFLFEYFSETQRNKGNFPGRFSGRQFSNSRSEMNVSTLELGDSALYLCASSPREVGNTEAFFGQGTRLTVV.

CDR3 bases: TGTGCCAGCAGCCCCCTTGTAGGGGTACTCTATGGCTACACCTTC. This sequence encodes CASSPLVGVLYGYTF. This chain uses TRBV11-2 with TRBJ1-2; possible D gene TRBD1, 5 bases. The V end lost 5 bases, the J end lost 4 bases, and 17 bases lay between the germline ends. Germline V gives CDR1 SGHAT, CDR2 FQNNGV. The CDR3 has 15 amino acids.

V is TRBV7-9 and J is TRBJ1-2; 9 nucleotides align to TRBD1. The junction had 2 bases not matched to a gene; V was cut back by 5 bases and J by 7 bases. CDR1 is SEHNR and CDR2 is FQNEAQ in the germline V gene (reference sequence). The CDR3 is made up of 12 amino acids. For the CDR3, the DNA is TGTGCCAGCAGCGGGACAGGGTTTGGCTACACCTTC. This translates into CASSGTGFGYTF.

The chain uses TRBV7-9 and TRBJ1-1; 7 positions agree with TRBD1. The germline gives CDR1 SEHNR, CDR2 FQNEAQ (reference sequence). V was pared by 1 base and J by 5 bases, with 7 bases of the junction left unmatched. This CDR3 has 15 residues. CDR3 nucleotides: TGTGCCAGCAGCTTAGGGCAGGGGGGCCATACTGAAGCTTTCTTT. It yields the protein CASSLGQGGHTEAFF.

A few counts support this clone. The gene calls are TRBV9 and TRBJ1-6; TRBD1 aligns across 8 bases. In germline, CDR1 is SGDLS, CDR2 YYNGEE. J was trimmed by 9 bases and V by 5 bases; bases with no gene match: 4. This CDR3 has 13 amino acids. This CDR3 reads CASSVDRGSPLHF. As DNA, the CDR3 is TGTGCCAGCAGTGTCGACAGGGGTTCACCCCTCCACTTT.

This clone was seen just once. The chain links TRBV7-3 to TRBJ2-5; TRBD1 is a possible D gene (6 bases). Deletions cut 5 bases from V and 1 base from J, with 11 bases between. Germline CDR1 and CDR2: SGHTA and FQGTGA. The CDR3 extends over 14 amino acids. The CDR3 nucleotides read TGTGCCAGCAGCGAAGGACAGCTCCAAGAGACCCAGTACTTC. Amino acids: CASSEGQLQETQYF.

This sequence joins TRBV19 and TRBJ1-1; 9 nucleotides line up with TRBD1. The CDR3 is made up of 14 amino acids. V dropped 7 bases and J dropped 3; count of bases not matched to a gene: 6. Germline CDR1 is LNHDA and CDR2 is SQIVND (reference sequence). This chain's CDR3 is CASNKDRGYTEAFF. The DNA for the CDR3 is TGTGCCAGTAATAAGGACAGGGGCTACACTGAAGCTTTCTTT.

This clone was found once. The chain carries TRBV19 and TRBJ1-1, with TRBD1 as a possible D gene (5 bases). V gave up 7 bases and J gave up 1 base, with 22 bases separating them. CDR3 length: 17 amino acids. Germline assignment: CDR1 LNHDA and CDR2 SQIVND (reference sequence). The CDR3 sequence: CASTFPLGGRKNTEAFF. The CDR3 coding sequence is TGTGCCAGTACCTTCCCCCTTGGGGGGAGGAAGAACACTGAAGCTTTCTTT.

The rearrangement joins TRBV9 to TRBJ1-4; 8 bases line up with TRBD1. The germline gives CDR1 SGDLS, CDR2 YYNGEE. The CDR3 is 16 residues long. J was trimmed by 8 bases and V by 1 base; bases with no gene match: 10. The CDR3 sequence is CASSVSGQGAGEKLFF. In DNA, the CDR3 is TGTGCCAGCAGCGTAAGCGGGCAGGGGGCGGGAGAAAAACTGTTTTTT.

This chain's CDR3 is CASSWQGFHF. DNA for the CDR3: TGTGCCAGCAGTTGGCAGGGGTTCCACTTT. V gene TRBV6-2 or TRBV6-3 combines with J gene TRBJ1-6; D might be TRBD1 (6 bases). CDR1 MNHEY and CDR2 SVGEGT come from the germline V gene. This CDR3 region has 10 residues. V was shortened by 4 bases and J by 17 bases, with 9 bases between the two germline ends.

The V and J genes are TRBV4-1 and TRBJ1-2; TRBD1 is a possible D gene (5 bases). This CDR3 spans 15 amino acids. The germline gives CDR1 MGHRA, CDR2 YSYEKL. Trimming took 0 bases from V and 4 from J, leaving 12 bases between them. The CDR3 reads CASSQDMTVLYGYTF. CDR3 nucleotide sequence: TGCGCCAGCAGCCAAGATATGACAGTCCTCTATGGCTACACCTTC.

V gene TRBV28 combines with J gene TRBJ1-2, with D perhaps matching TRBD1 (5 bases). From germline, CDR1 is MDHEN and CDR2 SYDVKM. V lost 6 bases and J lost 3, with 8 bases in between. CDR3 length: 12 residues. The CDR3 sequence: CASRDTYYGYTF. CDR3 in DNA: TGTGCCAGCAGGGACACCTACTATGGCTACACCTTC.

This clone was found a few times. CDR3 bases: TGTGCCAGCACAAGGGGGCGGAGGACTGAAGCTTTCTTT. Encoded protein: CASTRGRRTEAFF. V gene TRBV11-2 combines with J gene TRBJ1-1; 7 positions agree with TRBD1. After removal of 7 bases from V and 5 bases from J, the junction contained 7 bases not matched to a gene. The CDR3 extends over 13 amino acids. The germline CDR1 and CDR2 sequences are SGHAT and FQNNGV.

This clone was detected ten times or more. The J gene is TRBJ2-3, the V gene TRBV27; possibly TRBD1 for D (6 bases). V lost 1 base, J lost 3 bases, and 14 bases lay in between. This CDR3 is 16 amino acids long. Germline assignment: CDR1 MNHEY and CDR2 SMNVEV (reference sequence). CDR3 in DNA: TGTGCCAGCAGTTTATGGGCCAGGGGTTCGACAGATACGCAGTATTTT. It yields the protein CASSLWARGSTDTQYF.

V usage is TRBV28 and J usage is TRBJ2-4; a weak D match, TRBD1 (6 bases). The CDR3 covers 15 residues. The V and J ends lost 3 bases and 3 bases respectively, with 12 bases between them. Germline V gene data show CDR1 as MDHEN and CDR2 as SYDVKM. The CDR3 sequence: CASSLLDRIKNIQYF. The CDR3 DNA sequence: TGTGCCAGCAGTTTGCTCGACAGGATCAAAAACATTCAGTACTTC.

The V and J genes are TRBV29-1 and TRBJ1-6, with a weak D call TRBD1 (5 bases). Trimming took 2 bases from V and 7 from J, leaving 21 bases between them. The CDR3 sequence is 17 residues long. Per the germline V gene, CDR1 is SQVTM and CDR2 is ANQGSEA. CDR3 protein: CSVEPFSDGTENSPLHF. The CDR3 DNA is TGCAGCGTTGAACCATTTTCGGACGGGACTGAGAATTCACCCCTCCACTTT.